This TCR beta chain originates from a study of control samples from healthy donors and cancer patients. Measured with immunoSEQ multiplex PCR; TCRdb has only the in-frame clones, and not every one. The sample carries approximately 130,000 clones, about nine tenths recorded once. Trimming took 7 bases from V and 0 from J, leaving 15 bases between them. The CDR3 runs 15 residues. CDR1 and CDR2 from the germline V gene are MGHRA and YSYEKL. Sample: blood. The chain combines TRBV4-1 with TRBJ1-2; no firm D call. The receptor was isolated from a man aged 35 to 55 in good health. CDR3 in amino acids: CASNRAMVSNYGYTF. CDR3 sequence (DNA): TGCGCCAGCAACCGCGCCATGGTCTCTAACTATGGCTACACCTTC.